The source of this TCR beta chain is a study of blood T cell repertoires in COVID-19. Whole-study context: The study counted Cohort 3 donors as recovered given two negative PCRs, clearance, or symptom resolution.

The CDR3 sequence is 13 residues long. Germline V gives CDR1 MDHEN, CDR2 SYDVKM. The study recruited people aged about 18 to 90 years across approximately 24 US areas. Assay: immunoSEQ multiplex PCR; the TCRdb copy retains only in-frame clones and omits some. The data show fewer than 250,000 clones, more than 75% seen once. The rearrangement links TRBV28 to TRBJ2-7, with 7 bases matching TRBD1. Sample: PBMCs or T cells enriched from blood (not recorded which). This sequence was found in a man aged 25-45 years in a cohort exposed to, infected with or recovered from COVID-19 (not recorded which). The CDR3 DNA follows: TGTGTGGTACAGGGGCACCACGGGTACGAGCAGTACTTC. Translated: CVVQGHHGYEQYF.